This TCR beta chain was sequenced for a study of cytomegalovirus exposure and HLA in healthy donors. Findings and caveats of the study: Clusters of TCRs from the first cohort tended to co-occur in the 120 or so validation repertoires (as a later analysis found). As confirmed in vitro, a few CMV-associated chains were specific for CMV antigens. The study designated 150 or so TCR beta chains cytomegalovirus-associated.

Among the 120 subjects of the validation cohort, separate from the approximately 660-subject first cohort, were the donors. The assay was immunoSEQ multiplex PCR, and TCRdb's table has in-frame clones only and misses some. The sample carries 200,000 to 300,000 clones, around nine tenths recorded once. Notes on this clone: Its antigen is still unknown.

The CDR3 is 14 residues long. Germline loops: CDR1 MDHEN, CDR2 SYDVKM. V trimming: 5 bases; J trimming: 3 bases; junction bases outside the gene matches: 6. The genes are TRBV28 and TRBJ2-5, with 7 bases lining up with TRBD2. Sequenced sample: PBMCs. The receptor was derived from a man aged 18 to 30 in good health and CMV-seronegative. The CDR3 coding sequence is TGTGCCAGCAGTATTACTAGCGCAAAAGAGACCCAGTACTTC. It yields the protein CASSITSAKETQYF.